The 32 T cell receptor beta chains below all came from one sample that was sequenced in a study of blood T cell repertoires in COVID-19. TCRdb's copy holds only in-frame clones and misses some; the assay was immunoSEQ multiplex PCR. The repertoire holds 200,000 or so clones, with more than 70% as singletons. The sequenced sample was PBMCs or T cells enriched from blood (not recorded which). The receptor source for this set is a middle-aged woman with acute COVID-19.

V is TRBV27 and J is TRBJ2-2; 8 nucleotides line up with TRBD2. CDR3 length equals 16 residues. Germline CDR1 is MNHEY and CDR2 is SMNVEV (reference sequence). V was pared by 0 bases and J by 0 bases, with 0 bases of the junction left unmatched. DNA of the CDR3: TGTGCCAGCAGTTTATCGCGGGGGGCGAACACCGGGGAGCTGTTTTTT. It translates to CASSLSRGANTGELFF.

The chain links TRBV7-2 to TRBJ2-2; no clear D gene. Per germline, CDR1 SGHTA and CDR2 FQGNSA. The CDR3 sequence is 15 residues long. V gave up 3 bases and J gave up 1 base, with 9 bases separating them. In DNA form, the CDR3 reads TGTGCCAGCAGCTTTCAGGCAGTGAACACCGGGGAGCTGTTTTTT. It translates to CASSFQAVNTGELFF.

V is TRBV30 and J is TRBJ2-6, with D possibly matching TRBD1 (5 bases). The length of the CDR3 is 13 residues. The V end lost 8 bases, the J end lost 0 bases, and 8 bases lay between the germline ends. Germline V gene sequence: CDR1 GTSNPN, CDR2 SVGIG (reference sequence). For the CDR3, the DNA is TGTGCCAAAGACAGCTCTGGGGCCAACGTCCTGACTTTC. Its translation: CAKDSSGANVLTF.

V and J are TRBV7-2 and TRBJ2-2; D remains unclear. Germline V gene sequence: CDR1 SGHTA, CDR2 FQGNSA. The CDR3 extends over 13 amino acids. With 2 bases removed from V and 8 bases from J, the gap between germline ends came to 9 bases. CDR3 residues: CASSLSLYGELFF. CDR3 DNA: TGTGCCAGCAGCTTATCCCTTTATGGGGAGCTGTTTTTT.

V is TRBV28 and J is TRBJ2-5, with D possibly TRBD2 on 5 matching bases. This CDR3 comprises 16 residues. V lost 6 bases, J lost 5 bases, and 22 bases lay in between. Germline-derived CDR1 and CDR2 are MDHEN and SYDVKM. CDR3 in DNA: TGTGCCAGCAGCTCGCGAGCCGGGCTCCGAGGGGAGACCCAGTACTTC. It is translated as CASSSRAGLRGETQYF.

DNA for the CDR3: TGTGCCAGCTCACGCGGGGGGGCCGCGGTAGAGACCCAGTACTTC. As protein: CASSRGGAAVETQYF. V and J are TRBV18 and TRBJ2-5; 9 nucleotides match TRBD2. V lost 4 bases to trimming and J lost 4 bases; unmatched junction nucleotides: 7. The CDR3 totals 15 residues. CDR1 KGHSH and CDR2 LQKENI come from the germline V gene.

The J gene is TRBJ2-6, the V gene TRBV5-1, with D perhaps TRBD1 (5 bases). Deletions cut 4 bases from V and 0 bases from J, with 20 bases between. The germline gives CDR1 SGHRS, CDR2 YFSETQ. The CDR3 runs to 19 residues. CDR3 residues: CASSLGLGPVGSGANVLTF. The DNA for the CDR3 is TGCGCCAGCAGCCTAGGGTTGGGGCCAGTAGGCTCTGGGGCCAACGTCCTGACTTTC.

The chain carries TRBV9 and TRBJ1-6, with unresolved D. V was trimmed by 0 bases and J by 8 bases, leaving 9 bases between them. Germline lookup yields CDR1 SGDLS and CDR2 YYNGEE. This CDR3 is built from 14 residues. The CDR3 loop reads CASSVVGVDSPLHF. CDR3 nucleotide sequence: TGTGCCAGCAGCGTAGTCGGAGTTGATTCACCCCTCCACTTT.

This rearrangement joins TRBV3-1 (or the pseudogene TRBV3-2) to TRBJ2-3, with 7 bases fitting TRBD2. The germline CDR1 and CDR2 sequences are LGHDT and YNNKEL (reference sequence). Trimming at V came to 1 base and at J to 9 bases, leaving 7 bases not matched to a gene. This CDR3 contains 14 residues. The CDR3 DNA reads TGTGCCAGCAGCCAAGTGGGAGCGGGAAGCACGCAGTATTTT. Protein sequence: CASSQVGAGSTQYF.

This chain connects TRBV30 to TRBJ1-5; no reliable D call. Germline-derived CDR1 and CDR2 are GTSNPN and SVGIG (reference sequence). Trimming took 2 bases from V and 7 from J, leaving 12 bases between them. The CDR3 has 13 residues. The CDR3 nucleotides read TGTGCCTGGAGTATGGGAGAAGAGCAGCCCCAGCATTTT. Protein product: CAWSMGEEQPQHF.

The chain employs TRBV27 and TRBJ2-7; D possibly corresponds to TRBD1 (6 bases). The V gene lost 6 bases and the J gene lost 1 base, with 16 bases spanning the gap. This CDR3 spans 15 amino acids. Germline CDR1 MNHEY, CDR2 SMNVEV (reference sequence). CDR3 residues: CASRPTGWESYEQYV. The CDR3 bases are TGTGCCAGCAGGCCCACAGGGTGGGAGTCCTACGAGCAGTACGTC.

The rearrangement links TRBV5-1 to TRBJ1-1; D remains unclear. CDR3 size: 18 residues. In germline, CDR1 is SGHRS, CDR2 YFSETQ. V was clipped by 0 bases and J by 0 bases, with 18 bases between them. Here the CDR3 reads CASSLGTGRGRLNTEAFF. The CDR3 coding sequence is TGCGCCAGCAGCTTGGGAACGGGGAGAGGCAGATTGAACACTGAAGCTTTCTTT.

This clone was seen ten or more times. The V call is TRBV24-1, the J call TRBJ2-1, with 7 bases that match TRBD2. After removal of 2 bases from V and 1 base from J, the junction contained 4 bases not matched to a gene. CDR1 is KGHDR, CDR2 SFDVKD, per germline. The CDR3 is 16 residues long. CDR3 bases: TGTGCCACCAGTGATTCGCTAGCGGAGTCCTACAATGAGCAGTTCTTC. It translates to CATSDSLAESYNEQFF.

This clone was seen only once. The CDR3 DNA reads as TGTGCCAGCAGCTCTCAGGGGCAAGCCAAAAACATTCAGTACTTC. This codes for CASSSQGQAKNIQYF. This chain links TRBV13 with TRBJ2-4, with D possibly matching TRBD1 (6 bases). The CDR3 totals 15 residues. V shed 4 bases and J shed 0 bases, with 10 bases lying between them. Germline V lookup: CDR1 PRHDT, CDR2 FYEKMQ (reference sequence). Full variable domain (remainder filled in from reference TRBV13 and TRBJ2-4): AAGVIQSPRHLIKEKRETATLKCYPIPRHDTVYWYQQGPGQDPQFLISFYEKMQSDKGSIPDRFSAQQFSDYHSELNMSSLELGDSALYFCASSSQGQAKNIQYFGAGTRLSVL.

This clone was seen a single time. The V gene is TRBV10-3, the J gene TRBJ2-1, with D tentatively TRBD1 (5 bases). The CDR3 has 12 residues. CDR1 is ENHRY and CDR2 is SYGVKD in the germline V gene. V lost 2 bases and J lost 8, with 7 bases in between. The CDR3 loop is CAISEGADEQFF. The CDR3 DNA reads as TGTGCCATCAGTGAGGGGGCGGATGAGCAGTTCTTC.

The rearrangement links TRBV10-3 to TRBJ2-7; 7 bases match TRBD1. CDR1 and CDR2 from the germline V gene are ENHRY and SYGVKD. The J segment lost 4 bases and the V segment lost 0 bases, leaving 6 bases of the junction unmatched. The CDR3 runs to 15 residues. CDR3 region: CAISESPGGLYEQYV. The CDR3, as DNA: TGTGCCATCAGTGAGTCCCCAGGGGGTTTATACGAGCAGTACGTC.

The chain employs TRBV24-1 and TRBJ2-5; 8 bases match TRBD1. The V segment lost 4 bases and the J segment 4 bases; nucleotides outside the gene matches: 4. CDR1 KGHDR and CDR2 SFDVKD come from the germline V gene. This CDR3 has 14 residues. CDR3 sequence: CATSDRTGSETQYF. DNA for the CDR3: TGTGCCACCAGTGACCGGACAGGGTCAGAGACCCAGTACTTC.

The CDR3 is CASSWTTANTGELFF. CDR3 in DNA: TGTGCCAGCAGCTGGACTACCGCGAACACCGGGGAGCTGTTTTTT. This chain connects TRBV7-2 to TRBJ2-2, with a possible D match to TRBD2 (6 bases). The V and J ends lost 4 bases and 0 bases respectively, with 9 bases between them. The germline V gene has CDR1 SGHTA and CDR2 FQGNSA. The CDR3 sequence is 15 residues long.

The rearrangement links TRBV6-1 to TRBJ1-4, with 7 bases that match TRBD1. Germline V gene lookup returns CDR1 MNHNS and CDR2 SASEGT. With V trimmed by 1 base and J by 5 bases, 10 bases remained unmatched. The CDR3 has 17 residues. CDR3 sequence: CASSEVGQVALNEKLFF. The CDR3, as DNA: TGTGCCAGCAGTGAAGTCGGACAGGTAGCTTTGAATGAAAAACTGTTTTTT.

The chain has TRBV19 and TRBJ1-4, with 7 positions matching TRBD1. The CDR3 loop spans 14 amino acids. The trim removed 5 bases at V and 10 bases at J, leaving 10 bases unmatched. Germline V gene data show CDR1 as LNHDA and CDR2 as SQIVND (reference sequence). CDR3 nucleotide sequence: TGTGCCAGTAGTCCTGGACAGGCCGATCGAAAACTGTTTTTT. It yields the protein CASSPGQADRKLFF.

The chain links TRBV7-9 to TRBJ1-2; tentatively, D is TRBD1 (5 bases). The CDR3 runs 12 residues. V gave up 10 bases and J gave up 3 bases, with 12 bases separating them. Germline CDR1 is SEHNR and CDR2 is FQNEAQ (reference sequence). As DNA, the CDR3 is TGTGCCACCGGGGGTTTAGACTATGGCTACACCTTC. It codes for CATGGLDYGYTF.

This clone was counted only a few times. This chain uses TRBV15 with TRBJ2-7; perhaps TRBD2 as D (6 bases). CDR3 length equals 16 residues. The germline gives CDR1 LNHNV, CDR2 YYDKDF (reference sequence). The V gene lost 1 base and the J gene lost 2 bases, with 15 bases spanning the gap. The CDR3: CATSRGDKGGPYEQYV. In DNA form, the CDR3 reads TGTGCCACCAGCAGAGGAGACAAGGGAGGCCCCTACGAGCAGTACGTC.

V is TRBV2 and J is TRBJ1-5, with TRBD1 matching 7 bases. CDR3 length: 18 amino acids. After removal of 2 bases from V and 2 bases from J, the junction contained 12 bases not matched to a gene. The germline gives CDR1 SNHLY, CDR2 FYNNEI. Here the CDR3 DNA reads TGTGCCAGCAGTGAATGGGGCCCCCAGGGGGTCGGCAATCAGCCCCAGCATTTT. Translated, it gives CASSEWGPQGVGNQPQHF.

V is TRBV27 and J is TRBJ1-2, with D uncertain. The CDR3 runs 14 residues. The germline gives CDR1 MNHEY, CDR2 SMNVEV (reference sequence). With 6 bases removed from V and 2 bases from J, the gap between germline ends came to 13 bases. This CDR3 is CASRPSLANYGYTF. CDR3 DNA sequence: TGTGCCAGCAGGCCCTCGCTCGCGAACTATGGCTACACCTTC.

The chain is built from TRBV7-2 and TRBJ1-3; D is unresolved. The V gene's germline CDR1 is SGHTA and CDR2 FQGNSA. This CDR3 is 15 amino acids long. Trimming took 3 bases from V and 7 from J, leaving 16 bases between them. The CDR3 spells CASSLNSAGSNTIYF. CDR3 bases: TGTGCCAGCAGCTTGAATTCAGCGGGCTCGAACACCATATATTTT.

The chain is built from TRBV9 and TRBJ1-4; 7 bases map to TRBD1. J lost 5 bases, V lost 4 bases, and 8 bases had no gene match. This CDR3 region has 15 residues. In germline, CDR1 is SGDLS, CDR2 YYNGEE. CDR3 in amino acids: CASSSGDSRNEKLFF. CDR3 bases: TGTGCCAGCAGCTCAGGGGACAGTAGAAATGAAAAACTGTTTTTT.

The gene calls are TRBV10-3 and TRBJ2-7; 9 nucleotides agree with TRBD1. CDR3 length: 14 amino acids. Per the germline V gene, CDR1 is ENHRY and CDR2 is SYGVKD. J gave up 3 bases and V 5 bases, and 5 bases lay outside the gene matches. DNA for the CDR3: TGTGCCATCAGTCCGGGACAGGGAAGCTACGAGCAGTACTTC. Protein: CAISPGQGSYEQYF.

This clone was observed once. The gene calls are TRBV28 and TRBJ1-3; 11 bases match TRBD1. V dropped 3 bases and J dropped 4; count of bases not matched to a gene: 5. In germline, CDR1 is MDHEN, CDR2 SYDVKM. The CDR3 contains 16 residues. The CDR3 loop is CASSFSGQGAGNTIYF. CDR3 sequence (DNA): TGTGCCAGCAGTTTCTCAGGACAGGGGGCAGGAAACACCATATATTTT. The whole variable domain, remainder taken from reference TRBV28 and TRBJ1-3, is DVKVTQSSRYLVKRTGEKVFLECVQDMDHENMFWYRQDPGLGLRLIYFSYDVKMKEKGDIPEGYSVSREKKERFSLILESASTNQTSMYLCASSFSGQGAGNTIYFGEGSWLTVV.

The chain uses TRBV7-9 and TRBJ1-2; D is undetermined. The V and J ends lost 1 base and 2 bases respectively, with 5 bases between them. The CDR3 runs 13 residues. Germline CDR1 is SEHNR and CDR2 is FQNEAQ (reference sequence). The CDR3 DNA is TGTGCCAGCAGCTTAGACGGGAACTATGGCTACACCTTC. Translated: CASSLDGNYGYTF.

This sequence joins TRBV27 and TRBJ2-3, with TRBD2 matching 11 bases. The J segment lost 11 bases and the V segment lost 0 bases, leaving 10 bases of the junction unmatched. The CDR3 is made up of 16 amino acids. Germline loops: CDR1 MNHEY, CDR2 SMNVEV (reference sequence). The CDR3 nucleotides read TGTGCCAGCAGTTTATCGCCTCGACTAGCGGGGAGTGGGCAGTATTTT. Its protein is CASSLSPRLAGSGQYF.

J is TRBJ1-6 and V is TRBV9; 7 positions agree with TRBD1. This CDR3 comprises 14 residues. CDR1 SGDLS and CDR2 YYNGEE come from the germline V gene. The J segment lost 9 bases and the V segment lost 3 bases, leaving 6 bases of the junction unmatched. Written as DNA, the CDR3 is TGTGCCAGCAGCGCAACGACAGGGTCTTCACCCCTCCACTTT. Amino acid sequence: CASSATTGSSPLHF.

The gene calls are TRBV11-2 and TRBJ1-1; TRBD1 might be the D (5 bases). V dropped 1 base and J dropped 7 bases, with 7 bases sitting between them. Germline V gene lookup returns CDR1 SGHAT and CDR2 FQNNGV. The CDR3 has 12 amino acids. The CDR3 sequence is CASSLGGVEAFF. CDR3 nucleotide sequence: TGTGCCAGCAGCTTAGGGGGGGTTGAAGCTTTCTTT.